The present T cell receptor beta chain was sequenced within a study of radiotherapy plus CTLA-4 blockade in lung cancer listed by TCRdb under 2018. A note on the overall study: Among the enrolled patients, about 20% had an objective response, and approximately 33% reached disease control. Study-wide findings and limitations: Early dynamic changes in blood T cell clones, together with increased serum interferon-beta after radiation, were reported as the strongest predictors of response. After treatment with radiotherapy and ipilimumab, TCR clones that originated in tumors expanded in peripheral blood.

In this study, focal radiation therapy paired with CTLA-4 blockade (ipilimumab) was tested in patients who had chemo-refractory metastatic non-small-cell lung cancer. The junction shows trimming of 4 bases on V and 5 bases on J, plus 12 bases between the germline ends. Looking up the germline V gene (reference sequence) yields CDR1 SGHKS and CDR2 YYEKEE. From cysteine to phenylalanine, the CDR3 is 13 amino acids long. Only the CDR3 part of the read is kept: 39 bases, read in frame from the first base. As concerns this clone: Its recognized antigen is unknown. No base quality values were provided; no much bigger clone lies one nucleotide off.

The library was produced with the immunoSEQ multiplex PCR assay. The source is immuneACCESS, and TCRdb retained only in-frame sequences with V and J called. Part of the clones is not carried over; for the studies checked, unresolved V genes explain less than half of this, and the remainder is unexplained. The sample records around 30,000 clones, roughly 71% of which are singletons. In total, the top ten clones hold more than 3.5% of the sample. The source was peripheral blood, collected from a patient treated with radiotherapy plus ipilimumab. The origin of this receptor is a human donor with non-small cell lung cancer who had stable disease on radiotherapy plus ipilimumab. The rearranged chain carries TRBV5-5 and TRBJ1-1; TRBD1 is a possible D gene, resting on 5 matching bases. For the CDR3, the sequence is CASSRTSTTEAFF. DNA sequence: TGTGCCAGCAGCCGGACAAGTACTACTGAAGCTTTCTTT. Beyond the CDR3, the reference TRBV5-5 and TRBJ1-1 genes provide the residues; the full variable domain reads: DAGVTQSPTHLIKTRGQQVTLRCSPISGHKSVSWYQQVLGQGPQFIFQYYEKEERGRGNFPDRFSARQFPNYSSELNVNALLLGDSALYLCASSRTSTTEAFFGQGTRLTVV.